Listed here are 9 T cell receptor beta chains from one sample, sequenced in a study of cytomegalovirus exposure and HLA in healthy donors. Use of 60 Vbeta and 13 Jbeta primers characterized the PCR. The assay was immunoSEQ multiplex PCR, and TCRdb's table has in-frame clones only and misses some. The table has 100,000 or so clones, approximately 64% seen once; the top ten hold under 5.5%. The sample taken for sequencing was PBMCs. The source is a human donor in good health.

V usage is TRBV5-8 and J usage is TRBJ2-7; TRBD1 aligns across 9 bases. The CDR3 sequence is 14 residues long. J gave up 3 bases and V 4 bases, and 5 bases lay outside the gene matches. Germline CDR1 reads SGHTS; CDR2 reads YDEGEE. The CDR3 DNA sequence: TGTGCCAGCAGCACCCGACAGGGGGTCTACGAGCAGTACTTC. Translation: CASSTRQGVYEQYF.

The chain uses TRBV10-3 and TRBJ2-1; D is perhaps TRBD1 (6 bases). The V and J ends lost 6 bases and 0 bases respectively, with 12 bases between them. Looked up from germline, CDR1 is ENHRY and CDR2 is SYGVKD. This CDR3 is 15 amino acids long. As DNA, the CDR3 is TGTGCCATCAGCCCGACAGGAAACTCCTACAATGAGCAGTTCTTC. Translation gives CAISPTGNSYNEQFF.

This chain joins TRBV19 and TRBJ1-3, with 7 bases lining up with TRBD1. V lost 7 bases and J lost 1; bases outside the gene matches: 10. This CDR3 has 16 residues. Germline loops: CDR1 LNHDA, CDR2 SQIVND (reference sequence). CDR3 protein: CASTDRASFSGNTIYF. The CDR3 nucleotides read TGTGCCAGTACCGACAGGGCGTCATTTTCTGGAAACACCATATATTTT.

This rearrangement joins TRBV6-5 to TRBJ2-3; D gene unclear. Germline V gene lookup returns CDR1 MNHEY and CDR2 SVGAGI. Trimming removed 2 bases at V and 0 bases at J, with 6 bases between. The CDR3 totals 14 residues. The CDR3 sequence is CASSYNSSTDTQYF. The CDR3 DNA reads TGTGCCAGCAGTTACAATTCTAGCACAGATACGCAGTATTTT.

The CDR3 nucleotides are TGTGCCAGCAGTTGGGGACAGGGGCGGTTTTCCAATGAGCAGTTCTTC. This sequence encodes CASSWGQGRFSNEQFF. This chain uses TRBV6-5 with TRBJ2-1; 10 nucleotides line up with TRBD1. CDR3 length equals 16 residues. V shed 4 bases and J 6 bases; nucleotides not matched to a gene: 9. Germline-derived CDR1 and CDR2 are MNHEY and SVGAGI.

This sequence joins TRBV15 and TRBJ1-5, with a weak D call TRBD1 (5 bases). V dropped 5 bases and J dropped 0 bases, with 11 bases sitting between them. Germline CDR1 and CDR2: LNHNV and YYDKDF (reference sequence). The length of the CDR3 is 15 residues. CDR3 sequence reads: CATSQRQYSNQPQHF. CDR3 nucleotides: TGTGCCACCAGCCAGAGACAGTATAGCAATCAGCCCCAGCATTTT.

The chain is built from TRBV7-2 and TRBJ1-5; maybe TRBD1 (5 bases). CDR1 and CDR2 from the germline V gene are SGHTA and FQGNSA. The CDR3 contains 16 residues. V was cut by 4 bases and J by 1 base, with 14 bases left in between. The CDR3 is CASSSWPGHSNQPQHF. The CDR3 DNA sequence: TGTGCCAGCAGCTCTTGGCCAGGGCACAGCAATCAGCCCCAGCATTTT.

Concerning this clone itself: Germline and junction disagree at one end, which may indicate a read error. The chain couples TRBV5-6 to TRBJ2-7, with a weak D call TRBD1 (6 bases). The CDR3 covers 16 residues. Germline CDR1 is SGHDT and CDR2 is YYEEEE. CDR3 protein: CASSFRVGQGIYGQYF. The DNA for the CDR3 is TGTGCCAGCAGCTTTCGCGTGGGTCAGGGGATCTACGGGCAGTACTTC.

This chain connects TRBV4-2 to TRBJ1-1; weak D call: TRBD1 (6 bases). Germline V gene sequence: CDR1 LGHNA, CDR2 YNFKEQ. V gave up 6 bases and J gave up 3 bases, with 11 bases separating them. CDR3 length equals 13 residues. In DNA, the CDR3 is TGTGCCAGCAGACAGGGTATGGACACTGAAGCTTTCTTT. Its protein is CASRQGMDTEAFF.